The 2 T cell receptor beta chains listed next were all sequenced from one sample in a study of brain T cells in children with intractable seizures. TCRdb keeps only in-frame clones here, not all; method: immunoSEQ multiplex PCR. The sample carries 78,000 or so clones, around 90% recorded once. The source was peripheral blood, collected at surgery. These receptors all come from a girl under 10 years old with Rasmussen encephalitis and intractable seizures.

The rearrangement uses TRBV12-5 and TRBJ1-1; D may be TRBD1 (6 bases). This CDR3 comprises 16 residues. Trimming removed 0 bases at V and 3 bases at J, with 14 bases between. CDR1 and CDR2 (germline): LGHNT, FRNRAP. The CDR3 sequence: CASGLVSGVGDTEAFF. The DNA of the CDR3 is TGTGCTAGTGGTTTGGTGTCAGGGGTGGGTGACACTGAAGCTTTCTTT. The whole variable domain, remainder taken from reference TRBV12-5 and TRBJ1-1, is DARVTQTPRHKVTEMGQEVTMRCQPILGHNTVFWYRQTMMQGLELLAYFRNRAPLDDSGMPKDRFSAEMPDATLATLKIQPSEPRDSAVYFCASGLVSGVGDTEAFFGQGTRLTVV.

Regarding this clone: A junction boundary mismatches the germline segment, possibly from a read error. The chain has TRBV7-9 and TRBJ1-5; D is ambiguous. The CDR3 contains 14 residues. Germline loops: CDR1 SEHNR, CDR2 FQNEAQ (reference sequence). CDR3 residues: CASSSGRENPPQHF. CDR3 DNA sequence: TGTGCCAGCAGCTCGGGCCGAGAAAATCCGCCCCAGCATTTT.